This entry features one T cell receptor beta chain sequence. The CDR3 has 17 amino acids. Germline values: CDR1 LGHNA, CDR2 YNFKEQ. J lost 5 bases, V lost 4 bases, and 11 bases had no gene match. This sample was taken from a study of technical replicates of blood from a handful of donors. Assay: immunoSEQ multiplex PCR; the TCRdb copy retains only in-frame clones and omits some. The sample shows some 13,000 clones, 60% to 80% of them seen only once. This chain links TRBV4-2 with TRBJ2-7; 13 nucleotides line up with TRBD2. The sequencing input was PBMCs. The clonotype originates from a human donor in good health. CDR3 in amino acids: CASSRNTGTSGMNEQYF. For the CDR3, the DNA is TGTGCCAGCAGCCGAAACACCGGGACTAGCGGGATGAACGAGCAGTACTTC.